This entry lists 8 T cell receptor beta chains sequenced from one sample in a study of T cell responses to AZD1222 COVID-19 vaccine. Repertoires were generated with immunoSEQ multiplex PCR, while TCRdb's copy carries only in-frame clones and drops some. Of approximately 180,000 clones in the sample, around 89% were seen once. This specimen consisted of peripheral blood, obtained 28 days after the second AZD1222 dose. The origin of the receptors is an adult who received the AZD1222 COVID-19 vaccine.

The gene calls are TRBV24-1 and TRBJ1-5; 11 nucleotides match TRBD1. CDR1 KGHDR and CDR2 SFDVKD come from the germline V gene. The CDR3 length is 15 residues. The junction had 5 bases not matched to a gene; V was cut back by 2 bases and J by 9 bases. The CDR3 sequence: CATSDSGTGGRPQHF. The CDR3 DNA reads TGTGCCACCAGTGATTCCGGGACAGGGGGACGGCCCCAGCATTTT.

The chain joins TRBV20-1 to TRBJ1-4; no reliable D call. This CDR3 region has 13 residues. Germline CDR1 and CDR2: DFQATT and SNEGSKA (reference sequence). Trimming took 3 bases from V and 0 from J, leaving 5 bases between them. CDR3 in amino acids: CSASPTTNEKLFF. The CDR3 nucleotides are TGCAGTGCTAGTCCCACAACTAATGAAAAACTGTTTTTT.

The V gene is TRBV7-9, the J gene TRBJ2-1; D uncertain. CDR3 length equals 19 residues. With 1 base removed from V and 0 bases from J, the gap between germline ends came to 19 bases. The V gene's germline CDR1 is SEHNR and CDR2 FQNEAQ (reference sequence). The CDR3 DNA sequence: TGTGCCAGCAGCTTAGAGGTAGTATTCGCGGATCGCTCCTACAATGAGCAGTTCTTC. It translates to CASSLEVVFADRSYNEQFF.

This chain joins TRBV9 and TRBJ2-1; D is ambiguous. Trimming removed 3 bases at V and 2 bases at J, with 9 bases between. Germline CDR1 SGDLS, CDR2 YYNGEE. The CDR3 is made up of 14 amino acids. This CDR3 is CASSGGSTYNEQFF. The CDR3 DNA sequence: TGTGCCAGCAGCGGAGGTTCTACCTACAATGAGCAGTTCTTC.

This clone was counted only a few times. This chain uses TRBV24-1 with TRBJ2-1; 9 bases match TRBD1. CDR3 length equals 15 residues. The germline V gene has CDR1 KGHDR and CDR2 SFDVKD. Trimming took 4 bases from V and 7 from J; bases not matched to a gene: 7. CDR3 coding DNA: TGTGCCACCAGTGACACGGGACAGGGAAGGAATGAGCAGTTCTTC. Translation: CATSDTGQGRNEQFF.

This rearrangement joins TRBV29-1 to TRBJ1-3, with 8 bases aligning to TRBD1. The CDR3 is 14 amino acids. V gave up 6 bases and J gave up 1 base; unmatched junction bases: 5. Germline values: CDR1 SQVTM, CDR2 ANQGSEA. This CDR3 reads CSVARTGSGNTIYF. The CDR3 nucleotides are TGCAGCGTCGCTAGGACAGGGTCTGGAAACACCATATATTTT.

The V call is TRBV9, the J call TRBJ1-3; D remains ambiguous. This CDR3 region has 13 residues. Germline CDR1 reads SGDLS; CDR2 reads YYNGEE. The V and J ends lost 2 bases and 4 bases respectively, with 7 bases between them. The CDR3 region is CASSVSRGNTIYF. Here the CDR3 DNA reads TGTGCCAGCAGCGTTTCCAGAGGAAACACCATATATTTT.

This sequence joins TRBV7-9 and TRBJ2-1; 11 bases map to TRBD2. Germline V gives CDR1 SEHNR, CDR2 FQNEAQ (reference sequence). CDR3 size: 15 residues. The ends lost 1 base at V and 6 bases at J; junction bases unmatched: 2. The CDR3 DNA follows: TGTGCCAGCAGCTTAGGTAGCGGGAGGGCCAATGAGCAGTTCTTC. Amino acids: CASSLGSGRANEQFF.